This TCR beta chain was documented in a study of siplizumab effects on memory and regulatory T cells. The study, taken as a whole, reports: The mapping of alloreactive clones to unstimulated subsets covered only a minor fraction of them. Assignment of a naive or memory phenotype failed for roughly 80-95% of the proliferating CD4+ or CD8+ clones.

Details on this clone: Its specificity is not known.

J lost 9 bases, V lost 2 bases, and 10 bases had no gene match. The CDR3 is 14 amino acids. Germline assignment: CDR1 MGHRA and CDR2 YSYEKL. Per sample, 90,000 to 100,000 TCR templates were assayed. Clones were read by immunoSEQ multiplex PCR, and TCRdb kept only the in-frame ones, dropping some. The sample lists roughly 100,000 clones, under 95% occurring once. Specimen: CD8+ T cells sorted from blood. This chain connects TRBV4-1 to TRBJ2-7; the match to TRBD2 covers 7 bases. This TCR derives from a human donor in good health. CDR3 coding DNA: TGCGCCAGCAGCCAAAGCCTGAGCGGGATGGTGCAGTACTTC. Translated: CASSQSLSGMVQYF.